This T cell receptor (beta chain) was sequenced during a study of blood T cell repertoires in COVID-19. Comment on this clone: This sample includes further DNA sequences coding for the same CDR3.

This CDR3 comprises 15 residues. Germline CDR1 and CDR2: LNHNV and YYDKDF (reference sequence). The V and J ends lost 0 bases and 2 bases, in that order; junction bases with no gene match: 1. TCRdb keeps only in-frame clones here, not all; method: immunoSEQ multiplex PCR. This sample carries about 320,000 clones, approximately 88% of them seen once, and the ten largest clones take more than 5%. Cohort 3 donors were reported recovered after two negative PCRs, clearance, or symptom resolution. The V gene is TRBV15, the J gene TRBJ1-5; 7 nucleotides align to TRBD1. Sequencing input: PBMCs or T cells enriched from blood (not recorded which). This clonotype was obtained from a man younger than 45 who had recovered from COVID-19. The CDR3 here is CATSRDGTGNQPQHF. CDR3 nucleotides: TGTGCCACCAGCAGAGACGGGACAGGCAATCAGCCCCAGCATTTT.